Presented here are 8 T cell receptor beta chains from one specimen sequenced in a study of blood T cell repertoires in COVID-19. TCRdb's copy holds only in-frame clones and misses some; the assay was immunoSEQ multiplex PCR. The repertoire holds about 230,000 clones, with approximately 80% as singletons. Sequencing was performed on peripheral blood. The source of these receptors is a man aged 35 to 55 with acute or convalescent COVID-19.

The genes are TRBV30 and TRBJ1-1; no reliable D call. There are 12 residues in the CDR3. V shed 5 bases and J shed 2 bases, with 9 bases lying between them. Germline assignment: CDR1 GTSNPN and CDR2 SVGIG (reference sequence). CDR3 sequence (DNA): TGTGCCTGGTCCAGGCCCAACACTGAAGCTTTCTTT. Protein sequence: CAWSRPNTEAFF.

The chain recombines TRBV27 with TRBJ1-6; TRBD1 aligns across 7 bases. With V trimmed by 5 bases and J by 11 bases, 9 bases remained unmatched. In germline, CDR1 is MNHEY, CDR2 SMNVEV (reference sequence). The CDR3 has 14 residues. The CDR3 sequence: CASSPQGEAAPLHF. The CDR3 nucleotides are TGTGCCAGCAGTCCCCAGGGGGAAGCGGCACCCCTCCACTTT.

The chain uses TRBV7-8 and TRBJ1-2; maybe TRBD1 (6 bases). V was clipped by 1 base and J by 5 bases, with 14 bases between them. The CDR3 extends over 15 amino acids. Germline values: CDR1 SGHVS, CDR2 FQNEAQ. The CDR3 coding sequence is TGTGCCAGCAGCTTAGGTTGGGACAAAGTATATGGCTACACCTTC. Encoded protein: CASSLGWDKVYGYTF.

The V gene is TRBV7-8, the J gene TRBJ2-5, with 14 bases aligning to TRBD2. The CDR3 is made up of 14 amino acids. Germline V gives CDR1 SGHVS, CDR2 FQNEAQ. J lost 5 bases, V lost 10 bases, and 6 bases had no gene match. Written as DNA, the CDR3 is TGTGCCACCCGACTAGCGGGGGGGCGGGAGACCCAGTACTTC. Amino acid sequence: CATRLAGGRETQYF.

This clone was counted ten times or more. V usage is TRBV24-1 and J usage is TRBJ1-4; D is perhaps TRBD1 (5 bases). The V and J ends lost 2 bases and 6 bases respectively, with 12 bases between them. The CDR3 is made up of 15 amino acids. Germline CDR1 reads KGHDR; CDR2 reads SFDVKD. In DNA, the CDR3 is TGTGCCACCAGTGATTCTGAAGGCAGGGATGAAAAACTGTTTTTT. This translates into CATSDSEGRDEKLFF.

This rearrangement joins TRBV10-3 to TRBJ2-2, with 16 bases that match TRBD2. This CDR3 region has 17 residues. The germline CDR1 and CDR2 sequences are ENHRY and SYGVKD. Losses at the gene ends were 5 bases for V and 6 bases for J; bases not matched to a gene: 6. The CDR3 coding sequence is TGTGCCATCAGTACGGGGACTAGCGGGAGGGCCGCCGGGGAGCTGTTTTTT. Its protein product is CAISTGTSGRAAGELFF.

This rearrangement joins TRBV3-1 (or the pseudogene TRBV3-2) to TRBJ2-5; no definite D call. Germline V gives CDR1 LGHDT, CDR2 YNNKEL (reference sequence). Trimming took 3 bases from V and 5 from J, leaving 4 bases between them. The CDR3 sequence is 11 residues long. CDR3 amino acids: CASSQGETQYF. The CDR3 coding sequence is TGTGCCAGCAGCCAGGGCGAGACCCAGTACTTC.

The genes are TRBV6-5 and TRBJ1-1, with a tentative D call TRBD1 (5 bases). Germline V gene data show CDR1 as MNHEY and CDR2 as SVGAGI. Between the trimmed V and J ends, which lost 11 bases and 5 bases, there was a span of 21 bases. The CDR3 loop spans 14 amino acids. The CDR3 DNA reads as TGTGCCGCGGGGGAGTTAGGGGCGAGAACTGAAGCTTTCTTT. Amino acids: CAAGELGARTEAFF.